This T cell receptor (beta chain) was sequenced for a study of neoadjuvant anti-PD-1 for oral cavity cancer (dated by TCRdb to about 2021). About the full investigation: Patients mostly received three to four biweekly doses of nivolumab at 3 mg/kg before curative-intent surgical resection. A fourth nivolumab dose was given around day 43 to patients without progression, and definitive surgical resection was performed in those patients on days 50-56. Under RECIST 1.1, a patient counted as a responder if showing complete response, partial response or stable disease, and as a non-responder if showing progression. The parent correlative cohort had roughly 12 patients and a response rate of roughly 32%. General study outcomes and caveats: Higher pretreatment blood Treg/Th17 ratios correlated with higher pretreatment blood TCRbeta clonality and lower post-treatment tumor TCRbeta clonality. The TCR analyses had only a few patients in each response group, and the authors called for validation in larger cohorts. Greater tumor shrinkage was correlated with larger post-treatment sizes of preexisting intratumoral clones, suggesting that expansion of preexisting clones contributed to response.

Concerning this clone itself: Its antigen is unknown. No quality values exist for individual bases; no much larger clone is one base distant.

CDR1 and CDR2, per the germline V gene (reference sequence), are SEHNR and FQNEAQ. The V end loses 5 bases and the J end loses 5 bases, and a stretch of 12 bases separates them. CDR3 length: 13 amino acids, cysteine to phenylalanine. The kept DNA is CDR3 alone, 39 bases in frame from the first base. For survey sequencing, tumor libraries mostly used 4.5 to 5.5 ug of input genomic DNA, with two replicates for each sample. Following the manufacturer's instructions, the team built TCRbeta libraries using the immunoSEQ hsTCRbeta kit. Sequencing of the completed libraries took place using an Illumina NovaSeq 6000 S4 flow cell after they had been pooled to approximately 2.8 nM. Under the source paper's analysis protocol: The immunoSEQ Analyzer was used for raw data preprocessing and quality control. The analysis was restricted to productive rearrangements, with each unique CDR3 amino acid sequence defining a clonotype. Repertoire clonality was estimated as the Gini-Simpson index, which was calculated using the R package tcR. Student's t test was used to compare Gini indices, and Pearson correlation was used to assess associations with tumor size change. TCRdb limited this immuneACCESS table to in-frame rearrangements with V and J called. A share of clones is missing; checked studies link under half to unresolved V genes, and the rest is unexplained. V and J calls and clone size are those listed in that table; D and trimming were worked out from the DNA. Counted in this sample were approximately 23,000 clones; 35% to 55% of them appeared once. Jointly, the top ten make up around 40% of the sample.

According to the study, the label for this sample's time point signals: after neoadjuvant nivolumab, at surgical resection. Patients had been newly diagnosed with stage II-IVA oral cavity squamous cell carcinoma, and no prior systemic or radiation treatment had been given to the patients. The cohort was composed of patients with HPV-negative, locally advanced oral cavity squamous cell carcinoma. The samples were obtained from a longitudinal correlative study of a single-arm phase II trial testing neoadjuvant nivolumab in oral cavity squamous cell carcinoma. Subject-matched pre- and post-treatment PBMCs and tumors from three responders and three non-responders underwent genomic DNA-based TCRbeta sequencing. Genomic DNA was isolated from tumor tissue using the Maxwell RSC DNA from Tissue kit.

The sequence links TRBV7-9 to TRBJ2-5; there is no confident call for the D gene. This TCR derives from a person aged 35-80 years with oral cavity squamous cell carcinoma. The starting material was tumor tissue, obtained after nivolumab (anti-PD-1) treatment. The DNA sequence follows: TGTGCCAGCAGCCCTAGGGCCTCGGAGACCCAGTACTTC. Translated, this is CASSPRASETQYF.